The 7 T cell receptor beta chains below come from one sample, sequenced in a study of T-cell memory formation after mild COVID-19. TCRdb analysed the 5' RACE reads with MiXCR anew, one entry per CDR3 protein. The table includes approximately 290,000 distinct CDR3 sequences, around 8% detected once. The specimen sequenced was PBMCs or a T cell subset sorted from them (not recorded which). The receptors here all came from a man between 18 and 35 years old who had mild COVID-19 (a few samples of this study predate the infection). Cell type and time point are not known.

This clonotype was seen repeatedly, ten times or more. The chain joins TRBV27 to TRBJ2-2; weak D call: TRBD1 (5 bases). CDR1 is MNHEY and CDR2 is SMNVEV in the germline V gene (reference sequence). V was pared by 6 bases and J by 3 bases, with 5 bases between. The CDR3 consists of 12 residues. CDR3 nucleotide sequence: TGTGCCAGCAGGACAGACACCGGGGAGCTGTTTTTT. Residues: CASRTDTGELFF.

The J gene is TRBJ1-2, the V gene TRBV3-1; 7 bases are a match to TRBD1. The CDR3 sequence is 15 residues long. The germline V gene has CDR1 LGHDT and CDR2 YNNKEL (reference sequence). V lost 5 bases, J lost 3 bases, and 9 bases stayed unmatched. For the CDR3, the DNA is TGTGCCAGCAGCAAATGGGACAGTCCGGACTATGGCTACACCTTC. It codes for CASSKWDSPDYGYTF. The entire variable domain, with the rest obtained from reference TRBV3-1 and TRBJ1-2, is as follows: DTAVSQTPKYLVTQMGNDKSIKCEQNLGHDTMYWYKQDSKKFLKIMFSYNNKELIINETVPNRFSPKSPDKAHLNLHINSLELGDSAVYFCASSKWDSPDYGYTFGSGTRLTVV.

This clonotype has at least ten counts. The chain uses TRBV5-1 and TRBJ2-3; 10 positions agree with TRBD2. V was clipped by 0 bases and J by 3 bases; unmatched bases: 4. The length of the CDR3 is 16 residues. Germline CDR1 is SGHRS and CDR2 is YFSETQ. CDR3 region: CASSLVPAGGTDTQYF. The CDR3 nucleotides read TGCGCCAGCAGCTTGGTTCCAGCGGGGGGGACAGATACGCAGTATTTT.

This clonotype was counted a few times. V usage is TRBV12-3 or TRBV12-4 and J usage is TRBJ2-7, with D unresolved. The ends were cut back, 5 bases at V and 6 bases at J, with 14 bases in the middle. The CDR3 loop spans 13 amino acids. The CDR3: CASSIQRTIEQYF. As DNA, the CDR3 is TGTGCCAGCAGTATACAGAGAACCATCGAGCAGTACTTC.

This clonotype was counted between two and nine times. The J gene is TRBJ1-1, the V gene TRBV6-2 or TRBV6-3, with 11 bases lining up with TRBD1. Germline CDR1 is MNHEY and CDR2 is SVGEGT. V was clipped by 6 bases and J by 3 bases; unmatched bases: 0. The CDR3 runs 13 residues. CDR3 DNA sequence: TGTGCCAGCAGGGGACAGGGGGACACTGAAGCTTTCTTT. This gives the protein CASRGQGDTEAFF.

This clonotype came up a few times. This chain links TRBV5-1 with TRBJ2-1, with 9 bases aligning to TRBD2. With V trimmed by 2 bases and J by 6 bases, 6 bases remained unmatched. The CDR3 is 15 residues long. Per the germline V gene, CDR1 is SGHRS and CDR2 is YFSETQ. The CDR3 DNA is TGCGCCAGCAGCTTAATGGCGGGGGGGCCCAATGAGCAGTTCTTC. Translated: CASSLMAGGPNEQFF.

The rearrangement links TRBV11-2 to TRBJ2-3; maybe TRBD2 (5 bases). The V end lost 5 bases, the J end lost 5 bases, and 20 bases lay between the germline ends. The CDR3 spans 16 residues. Per germline, CDR1 SGHAT and CDR2 FQNNGV. The CDR3 reads CASSRDIDPAGDTQYF. The CDR3 DNA reads as TGTGCCAGCAGCCGCGATATAGACCCCGCGGGAGATACGCAGTATTTT.